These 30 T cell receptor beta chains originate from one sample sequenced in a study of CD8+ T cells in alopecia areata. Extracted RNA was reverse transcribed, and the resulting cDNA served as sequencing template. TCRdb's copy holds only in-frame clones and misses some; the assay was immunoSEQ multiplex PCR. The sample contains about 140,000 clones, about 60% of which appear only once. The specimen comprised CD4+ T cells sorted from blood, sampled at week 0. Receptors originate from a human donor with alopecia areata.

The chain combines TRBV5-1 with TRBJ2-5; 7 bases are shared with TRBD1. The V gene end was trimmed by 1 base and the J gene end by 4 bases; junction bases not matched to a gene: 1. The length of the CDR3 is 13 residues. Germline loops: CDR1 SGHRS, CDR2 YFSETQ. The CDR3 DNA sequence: TGCGCCAGCAGCTTGAGACAGGGAGAGACCCAGTACTTC. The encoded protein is CASSLRQGETQYF.

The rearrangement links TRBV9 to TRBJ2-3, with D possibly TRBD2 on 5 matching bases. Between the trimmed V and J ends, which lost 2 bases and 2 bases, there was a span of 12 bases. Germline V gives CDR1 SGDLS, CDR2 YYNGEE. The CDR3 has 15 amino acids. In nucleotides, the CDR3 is TGTGCCAGCAGCGTTATTAGGCTAGCCACAGATACGCAGTATTTT. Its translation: CASSVIRLATDTQYF.

CDR3 nucleotide sequence: TGTGCCAGCAGTCCGGGCCGCGGAGCCAAAAACATTCAGTACTTC. It is translated as CASSPGRGAKNIQYF. J is TRBJ2-4 and V is TRBV6-5; D not resolved. This CDR3 comprises 15 residues. Looked up from germline, CDR1 is MNHEY and CDR2 is SVGAGI. The ends were cut back, 5 bases at V and 0 bases at J, with 11 bases in the middle.

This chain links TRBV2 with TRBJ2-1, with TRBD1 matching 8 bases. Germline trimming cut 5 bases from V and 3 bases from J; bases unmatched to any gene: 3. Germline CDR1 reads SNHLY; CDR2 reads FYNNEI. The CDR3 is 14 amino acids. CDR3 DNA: TGTGCCAGCAGTCAGGGACAGGTCTACAATGAGCAGTTCTTC. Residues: CASSQGQVYNEQFF.

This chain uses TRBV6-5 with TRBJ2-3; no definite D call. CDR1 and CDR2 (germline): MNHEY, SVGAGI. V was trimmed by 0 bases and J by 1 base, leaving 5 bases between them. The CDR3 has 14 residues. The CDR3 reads CASSYSYGTDTQYF. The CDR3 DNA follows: TGTGCCAGCAGTTACTCGTATGGCACAGATACGCAGTATTTT.

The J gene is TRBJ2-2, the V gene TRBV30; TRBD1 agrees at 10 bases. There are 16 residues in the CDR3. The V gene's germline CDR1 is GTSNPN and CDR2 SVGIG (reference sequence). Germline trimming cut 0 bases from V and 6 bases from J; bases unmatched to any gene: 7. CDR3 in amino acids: CAWSVLGTGAPGELFF. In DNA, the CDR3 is TGTGCCTGGAGTGTACTGGGGACAGGGGCCCCCGGGGAGCTGTTTTTT.

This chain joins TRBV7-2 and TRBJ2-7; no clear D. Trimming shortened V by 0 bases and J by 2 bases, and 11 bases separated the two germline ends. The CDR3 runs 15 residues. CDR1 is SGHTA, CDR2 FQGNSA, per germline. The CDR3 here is CASSLASQLAYEQYF. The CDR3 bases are TGTGCCAGCAGCTTAGCGTCCCAGCTCGCCTACGAGCAGTACTTC.

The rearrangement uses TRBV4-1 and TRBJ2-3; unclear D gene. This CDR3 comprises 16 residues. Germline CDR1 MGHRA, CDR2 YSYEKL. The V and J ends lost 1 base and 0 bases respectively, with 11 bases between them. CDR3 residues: CASSQGVVRSTDTQYF. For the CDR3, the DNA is TGCGCCAGCAGCCAAGGGGTGGTCAGGAGCACAGATACGCAGTATTTT.

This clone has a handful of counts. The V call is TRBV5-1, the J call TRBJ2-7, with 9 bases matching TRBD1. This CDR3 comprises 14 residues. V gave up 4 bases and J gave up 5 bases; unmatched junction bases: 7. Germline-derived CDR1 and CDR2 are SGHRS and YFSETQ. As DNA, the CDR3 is TGCGCCAGCAGCCTAGGACAGGGGCGAGACGAGCAGTACTTC. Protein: CASSLGQGRDEQYF. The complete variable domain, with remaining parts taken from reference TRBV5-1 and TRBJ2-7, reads KAGVTQTPRYLIKTRGQQVTLSCSPISGHRSVSWYQQTPGQGLQFLFEYFSETQRNKGNFPGRFSGRQFSNSRSEMNVSTLELGDSALYLCASSLGQGRDEQYFGPGTRLTVT.

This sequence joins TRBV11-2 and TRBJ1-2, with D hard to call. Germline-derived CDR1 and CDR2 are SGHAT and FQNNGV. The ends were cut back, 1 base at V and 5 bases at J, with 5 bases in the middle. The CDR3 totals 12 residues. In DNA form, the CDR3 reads TGTGCCAGCAGCTTAGCCGGGTATGGCTACACCTTC. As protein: CASSLAGYGYTF.

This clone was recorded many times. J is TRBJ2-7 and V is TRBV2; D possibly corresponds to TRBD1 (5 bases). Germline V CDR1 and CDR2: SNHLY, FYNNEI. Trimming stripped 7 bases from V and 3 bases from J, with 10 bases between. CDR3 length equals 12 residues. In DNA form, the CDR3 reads TGTGCCAGCAAGAGACAGCTCTACGAGCAGTACTTC. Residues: CASKRQLYEQYF.

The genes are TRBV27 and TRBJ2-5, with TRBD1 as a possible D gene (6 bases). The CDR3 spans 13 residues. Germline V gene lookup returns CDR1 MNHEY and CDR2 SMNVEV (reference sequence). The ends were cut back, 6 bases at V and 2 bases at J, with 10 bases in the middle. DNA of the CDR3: TGTGCCAGCAGATACAGGGCTCAAGAGACCCAGTACTTC. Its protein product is CASRYRAQETQYF.

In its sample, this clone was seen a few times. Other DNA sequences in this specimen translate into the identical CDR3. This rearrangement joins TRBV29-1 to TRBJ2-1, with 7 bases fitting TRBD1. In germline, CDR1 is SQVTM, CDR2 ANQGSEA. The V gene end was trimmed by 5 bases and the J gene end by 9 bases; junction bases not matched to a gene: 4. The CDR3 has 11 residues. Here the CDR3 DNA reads TGCAGCGTTCTTACAGGGGTTGAGCAGTTCTTC. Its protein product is CSVLTGVEQFF.

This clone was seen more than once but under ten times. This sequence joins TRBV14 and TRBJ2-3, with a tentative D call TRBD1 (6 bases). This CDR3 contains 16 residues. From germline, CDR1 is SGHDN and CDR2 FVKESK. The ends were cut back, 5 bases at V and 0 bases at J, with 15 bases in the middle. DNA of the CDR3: TGTGCCAGCAGCTACGGACAGCTGTCTAGCACAGATACGCAGTATTTT. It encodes CASSYGQLSSTDTQYF.

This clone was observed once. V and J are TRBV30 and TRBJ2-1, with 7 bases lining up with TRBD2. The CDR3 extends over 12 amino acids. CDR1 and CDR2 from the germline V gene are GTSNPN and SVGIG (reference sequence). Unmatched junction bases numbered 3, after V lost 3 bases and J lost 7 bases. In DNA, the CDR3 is TGTGCCTGGAGGACCGGGGGGAATGAGCAGTTCTTC. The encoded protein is CAWRTGGNEQFF.

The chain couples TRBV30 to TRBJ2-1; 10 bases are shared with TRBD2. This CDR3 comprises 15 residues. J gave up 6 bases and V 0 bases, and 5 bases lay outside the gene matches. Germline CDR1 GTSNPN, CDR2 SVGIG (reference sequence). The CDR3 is CAWSVGLAGANEQFF. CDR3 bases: TGTGCCTGGAGTGTTGGCCTAGCGGGGGCCAATGAGCAGTTCTTC.

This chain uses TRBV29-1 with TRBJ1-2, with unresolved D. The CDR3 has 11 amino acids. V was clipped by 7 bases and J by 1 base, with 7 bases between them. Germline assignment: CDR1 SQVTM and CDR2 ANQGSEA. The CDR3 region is CSADVNYGYTF. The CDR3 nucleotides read TGCAGCGCTGACGTTAACTATGGCTACACCTTC.

The CDR3 region has the DNA TGTGCCAGCAGCAGCCCGGGACAGGGAGATCAGCCCCAGCATTTT. Protein: CASSSPGQGDQPQHF. The chain couples TRBV21-1 to TRBJ1-5; the D segment call TRBD1 is taken from the table without a DNA check. TRBV21-1 constitutes a pseudogene. This CDR3 has 15 amino acids.

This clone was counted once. In DNA form, the CDR3 reads TGCGCCAGCAGCCAAATCGAAGGGCCCATGAACACTGAAGCTTTCTTT. Translating gives CASSQIEGPMNTEAFF. This chain connects TRBV4-1 to TRBJ1-1; D not certain. The CDR3 extends over 16 amino acids. Germline CDR1 and CDR2: MGHRA and YSYEKL. Trimming pared 2 bases from V and 0 bases from J, leaving 13 bases between.

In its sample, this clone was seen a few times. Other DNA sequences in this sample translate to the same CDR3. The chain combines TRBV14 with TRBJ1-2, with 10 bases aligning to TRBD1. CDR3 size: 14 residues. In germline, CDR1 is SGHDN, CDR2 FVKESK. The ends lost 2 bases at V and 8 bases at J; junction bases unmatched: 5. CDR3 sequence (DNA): TGTGCCAGCAGCCAAACGGGACAGGGGTACGGCTACACCTTC. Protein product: CASSQTGQGYGYTF.

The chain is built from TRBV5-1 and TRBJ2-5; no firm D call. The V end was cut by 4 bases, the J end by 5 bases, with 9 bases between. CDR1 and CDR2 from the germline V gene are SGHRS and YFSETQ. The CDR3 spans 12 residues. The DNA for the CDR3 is TGCGCCAGCAGCGGCATCGGGGAGACCCAGTACTTC. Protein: CASSGIGETQYF.

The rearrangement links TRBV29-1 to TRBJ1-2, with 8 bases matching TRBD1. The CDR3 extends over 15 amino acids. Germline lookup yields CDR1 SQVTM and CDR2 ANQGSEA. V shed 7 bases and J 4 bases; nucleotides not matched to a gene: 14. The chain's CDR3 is CSGQAAQGAGYGYTF. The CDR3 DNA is TGCAGCGGCCAAGCCGCCCAGGGGGCTGGCTATGGCTACACCTTC.

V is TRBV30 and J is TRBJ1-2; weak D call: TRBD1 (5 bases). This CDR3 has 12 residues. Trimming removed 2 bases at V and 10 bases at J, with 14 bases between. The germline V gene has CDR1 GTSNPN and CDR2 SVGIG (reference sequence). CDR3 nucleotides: TGTGCCTGGAGTCTTCAGGGACCTCTCTACACCTTC. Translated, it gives CAWSLQGPLYTF.

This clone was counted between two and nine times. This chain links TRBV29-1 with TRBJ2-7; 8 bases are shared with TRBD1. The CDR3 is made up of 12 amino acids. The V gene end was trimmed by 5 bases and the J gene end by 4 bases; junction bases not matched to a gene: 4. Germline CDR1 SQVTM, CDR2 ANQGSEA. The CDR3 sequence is CSVSDRVYEQYF. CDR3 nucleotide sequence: TGCAGCGTTTCGGACAGGGTTTACGAGCAGTACTTC.

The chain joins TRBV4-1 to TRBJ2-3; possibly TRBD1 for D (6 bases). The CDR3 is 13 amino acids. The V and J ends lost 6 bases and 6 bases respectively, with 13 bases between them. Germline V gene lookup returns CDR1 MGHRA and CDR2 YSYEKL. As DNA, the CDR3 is TGCGCCAGCAGACCTACGGGACATGATACGCAGTATTTT. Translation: CASRPTGHDTQYF.

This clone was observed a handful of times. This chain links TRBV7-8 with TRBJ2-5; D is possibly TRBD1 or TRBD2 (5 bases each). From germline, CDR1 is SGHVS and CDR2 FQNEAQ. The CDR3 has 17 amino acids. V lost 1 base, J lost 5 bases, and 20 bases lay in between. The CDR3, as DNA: TGTGCCAGCAGCTTAGTGGGTGGGGCCAAAGGCGGGGAGACCCAGTACTTC. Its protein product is CASSLVGGAKGGETQYF.

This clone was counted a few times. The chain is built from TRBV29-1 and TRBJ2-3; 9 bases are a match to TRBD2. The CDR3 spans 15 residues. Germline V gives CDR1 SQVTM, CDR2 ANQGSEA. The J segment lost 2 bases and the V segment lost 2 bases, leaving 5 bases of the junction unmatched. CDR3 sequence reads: CSVEILAGLTDTQYF. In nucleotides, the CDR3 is TGCAGCGTTGAAATCCTAGCGGGGCTCACAGATACGCAGTATTTT.

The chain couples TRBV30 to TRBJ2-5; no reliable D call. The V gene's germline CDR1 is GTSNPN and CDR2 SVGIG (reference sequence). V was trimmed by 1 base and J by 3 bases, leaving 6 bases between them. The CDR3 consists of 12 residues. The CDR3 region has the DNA TGTGCCTGGAGTGGACGGGAAGAGACCCAGTACTTC. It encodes CAWSGREETQYF.

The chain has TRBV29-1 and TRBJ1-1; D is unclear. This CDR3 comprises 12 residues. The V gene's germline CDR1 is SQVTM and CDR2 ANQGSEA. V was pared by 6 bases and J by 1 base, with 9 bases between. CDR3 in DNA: TGCAGCGTGGGTGGGAGGAACACTGAAGCTTTCTTT. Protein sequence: CSVGGRNTEAFF.

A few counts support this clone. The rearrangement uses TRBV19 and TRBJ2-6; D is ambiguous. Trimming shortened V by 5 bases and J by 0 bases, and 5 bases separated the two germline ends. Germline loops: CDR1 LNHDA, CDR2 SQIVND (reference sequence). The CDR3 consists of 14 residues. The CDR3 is CASSPVSGANVLTF. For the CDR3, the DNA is TGTGCCAGTAGTCCCGTCTCTGGGGCCAACGTCCTGACTTTC.